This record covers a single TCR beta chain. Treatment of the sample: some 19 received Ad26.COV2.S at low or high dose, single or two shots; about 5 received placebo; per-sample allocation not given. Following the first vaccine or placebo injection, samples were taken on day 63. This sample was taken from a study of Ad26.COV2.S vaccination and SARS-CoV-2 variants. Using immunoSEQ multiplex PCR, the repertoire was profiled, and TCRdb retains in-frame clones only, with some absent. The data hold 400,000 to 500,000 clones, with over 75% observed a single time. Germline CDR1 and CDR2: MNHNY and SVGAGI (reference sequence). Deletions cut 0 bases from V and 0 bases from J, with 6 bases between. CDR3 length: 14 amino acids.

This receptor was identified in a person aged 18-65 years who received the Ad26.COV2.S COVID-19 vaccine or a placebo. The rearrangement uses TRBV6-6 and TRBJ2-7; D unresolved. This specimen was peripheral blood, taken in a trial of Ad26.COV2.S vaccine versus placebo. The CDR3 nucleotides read TGTGCCAGCAGTTACTCAGGAAGCTCCTACGAGCAGTACTTC. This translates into CASSYSGSSYEQYF.